The clone carrying this T cell receptor beta chain was seen ten or more times. Germline V gene lookup returns CDR1 SGHAT and CDR2 FQNNGV. The CDR3 contains 15 residues. V shed 6 bases and J 6 bases; nucleotides not matched to a gene: 8. This specimen comes from a study of early T cells in non-severe SARS-CoV-2 infection. Turning to the study itself: Sequencing of unsorted whole blood was done on bulk RNA, leaving chains unpaired.

Unique molecular identifiers (one per individual cDNA molecule) were attached. From the 5' RACE reads, TCRdb called clonotypes with MiXCR, one entry per CDR3 protein. The sample lists around 45,000 distinct CDR3 sequences, 4% occurring once. Sequenced material: whole blood. The genes are TRBV11-2 and TRBJ2-2; 9 nucleotides line up with TRBD2. The source is an adult who was a healthcare worker with PCR-confirmed SARS-CoV-2 infection or an uninfected control (not recorded which). CDR3 DNA: TGTGCCAGCAGACGAGCGGGAGGCCCCGCCGGGGAGCTGTTTTTT. Encoded protein: CASRRAGGPAGELFF. The full variable domain, completed using reference TRBV11-2 and TRBJ2-2, is EAGVAQSPRYKIIEKRQSVAFWCNPISGHATLYWYQQILGQGPKLLIQFQNNGVVDDSQLPKDRFSAERLKGVDSTLKIQPAKLEDSAVYLCASRRAGGPAGELFFGEGSRLTVL.